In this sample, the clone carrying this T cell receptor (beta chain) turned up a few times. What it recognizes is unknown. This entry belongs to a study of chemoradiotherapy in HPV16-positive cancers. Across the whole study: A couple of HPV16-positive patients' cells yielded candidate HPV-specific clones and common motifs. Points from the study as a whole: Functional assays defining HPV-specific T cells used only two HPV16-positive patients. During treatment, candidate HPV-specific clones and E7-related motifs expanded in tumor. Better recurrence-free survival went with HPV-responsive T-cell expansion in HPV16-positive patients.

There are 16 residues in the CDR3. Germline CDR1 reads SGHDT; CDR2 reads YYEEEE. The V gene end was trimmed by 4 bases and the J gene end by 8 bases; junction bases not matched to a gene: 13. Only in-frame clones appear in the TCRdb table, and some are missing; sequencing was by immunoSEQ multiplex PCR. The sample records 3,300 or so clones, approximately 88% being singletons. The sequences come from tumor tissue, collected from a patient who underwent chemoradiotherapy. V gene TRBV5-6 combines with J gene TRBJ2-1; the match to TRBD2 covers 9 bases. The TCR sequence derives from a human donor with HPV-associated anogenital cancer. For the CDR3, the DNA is TGTGCCAGCAGCGTTGGCGGCGGTAGCGGGAGAGATGAGCAGTTCTTC. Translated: CASSVGGGSGRDEQFF.